This TCR beta chain is drawn from a study of human T cells and chemical hapten exposure. About the study: Each patient's scalp received weekly diphenylcyclopropenone throughout the roughly 25-week study.

The time point: patch test 2, 6 weeks after DPC sensitization. Treatment meaning: therapeutic diphenylcyclopropenone sensitization with weekly scalp DPC. Germline V lookup: CDR1 MNHNY, CDR2 SVGAGI (reference sequence). The V end lost 0 bases, the J end lost 4 bases, and 12 bases lay between the germline ends. The CDR3 runs to 15 residues. The table lists this clonotype with many counts. TCRdb ran MiXCR on the RACE reads and lists one entry per CDR3 protein. The sample holds 80,000 to 95,000 distinct CDR3 sequences; 11% are singletons and the top ten take about 2%. Sequencing used whole blood, obtained in connection with sensitization to the hapten diphenylcyclopropenone (DPC). The chain links TRBV6-6 to TRBJ1-1; TRBD1 is a possible D gene (6 bases). This receptor was obtained from a man aged 35 to 55 with alopecia areata. Some clones in this sample may be carry-over from other donors' samples. CDR3 sequence: CASSYSGGGGTEAFF. The CDR3 DNA follows: TGTGCCAGCAGTTACTCGGGGGGCGGAGGCACTGAAGCTTTCTTT.